A single sample gave rise to the 27 T cell receptor beta chains below, sequenced in a study of T cells in Graves' hyperthyroidism and ophthalmopathy. TCR beta CDR3 region amplification was performed from RNA transcripts. During a first-round RT-PCR of the TCR CDR3, the HTBI primer set was used. TCRdb processed the multiplex PCR reads anew with MiXCR; each CDR3 protein has one entry. The sample carries 500,000 to 700,000 distinct CDR3 sequences, 16% recorded once. The specimen was blood. The receptors originated from a woman aged 18-30 years with Graves' hyperthyroidism.

This clonotype has more than one count but fewer than ten. The chain carries TRBV12-3 or TRBV12-4 and TRBJ1-2; TRBD1 aligns across 7 bases. Losses at the gene ends were 7 bases for V and 2 bases for J; bases not matched to a gene: 7. The CDR3 has 14 amino acids. The CDR3 nucleotides are TGTGCCAGCACCCGGGACAGCTACAACTATGGCTACACCTTC. Its protein product is CASTRDSYNYGYTF.

This clonotype has just a few counts. The chain couples TRBV5-4 to TRBJ2-3; D uncertain. V lost 0 bases, J lost 2 bases, and 10 bases lay in between. This CDR3 spans 15 amino acids. Germline CDR1 reads SGHNT; CDR2 reads YYREEE (reference sequence). In nucleotides, the CDR3 is TGTGCCAGCAGCTTGGCCGAGGAGAACACAGATACGCAGTATTTT. It codes for CASSLAEENTDTQYF.

J is TRBJ2-3 and V is TRBV5-1, with TRBD2 matching 13 bases. Germline V lookup: CDR1 SGHRS, CDR2 YFSETQ. The CDR3 contains 18 residues. Losses at the gene ends were 3 bases for V and 3 bases for J; bases not matched to a gene: 10. CDR3 region: CASSSPQTSGRRTDTQYF. The CDR3 bases are TGCGCCAGCAGCTCGCCCCAGACTAGCGGGAGGAGAACAGATACGCAGTATTTT.

In DNA, the CDR3 is TGTGCCAGCAGCCACGGGCGGGACTACCCGTTCGGCTCCTACAATGAGCAGTTCTTC. Translating it yields CASSHGRDYPFGSYNEQFF. The gene calls are TRBV14 and TRBJ2-1, with TRBD2 matching over 7 bases. The germline gives CDR1 SGHDN, CDR2 FVKESK. Trimming took 3 bases from V and 0 from J; bases not matched to a gene: 14. The CDR3 extends over 19 amino acids.

Points on this clonotype: Sequence at one end of the junction differs from germline and may be a read error. V is TRBV20-1 and J is TRBJ2-4, with D tentatively TRBD1 or TRBD2 (6 bases each). The CDR3 length is 15 residues. CDR1 and CDR2 from the germline V gene are DFQATT and SNEGSKA (reference sequence). The CDR3: CSTRGGGLAENIQYF. The CDR3 nucleotides are TGCAGTACTAGAGGAGGGGGACTGGCTGAAAACATTCAGTACTTC.

This clonotype was detected many times. The V call is TRBV12-3 or TRBV12-4, the J call TRBJ1-4; TRBD1 might be the D (5 bases). The CDR3 totals 18 residues. Trimming shortened V by 3 bases and J by 1 base, and 18 bases separated the two germline ends. Written as DNA, the CDR3 is TGTGCCAGCAGTTTGACCCCCCGAGGGGCAGAAACTAATGAAAAACTGTTTTTT. As protein: CASSLTPRGAETNEKLFF.

CDR3 protein: CASSQELNRENTEAFF. The CDR3 coding sequence is TGCGCCAGCAGCCAAGAATTAAACAGGGAGAACACTGAAGCTTTCTTT. The rearrangement links TRBV4-3 to TRBJ1-1; a weak D match, TRBD1 (6 bases). Trimming took 0 bases from V and 1 from J, leaving 12 bases between them. Looked up from germline, CDR1 is LGHNA and CDR2 is YSLEER. The CDR3 consists of 16 residues.

J is TRBJ2-7 and V is TRBV20-1; a weak D match, TRBD2 (6 bases). Trimming took off 0 bases at V and 0 bases at J, with 9 bases between the two ends. The CDR3 loop spans 14 amino acids. Germline-derived CDR1 and CDR2 are DFQATT and SNEGSKA (reference sequence). CDR3 sequence reads: CSARDGGSSYEQYF. As DNA, the CDR3 is TGCAGTGCTAGAGATGGGGGGAGCTCCTACGAGCAGTACTTC.

This clonotype was counted many times. The chain joins TRBV12-3 or TRBV12-4 to TRBJ2-3, with unresolved D. Trimming stripped 2 bases from V and 6 bases from J, with 6 bases between. This CDR3 is 12 amino acids long. CDR3 in amino acids: CASSLYPDTQYF. CDR3 nucleotides: TGTGCCAGCAGTTTATATCCGGATACGCAGTATTTT.

This clonotype was detected a few times. V gene TRBV18 combines with J gene TRBJ2-1; tentative D call: TRBD2 (6 bases). Looked up from germline, CDR1 is KGHSH and CDR2 is LQKENI. CDR3 size: 16 residues. V lost 5 bases and J lost 5, with 19 bases in between. The DNA for the CDR3 is TGTGCCAGCTCATCCTGGACCCCGGAGGGACACAATGAGCAGTTCTTC. Amino acid sequence: CASSSWTPEGHNEQFF.

The J gene is TRBJ2-5, the V gene TRBV29-1; D possibly corresponds to TRBD1 (7 bases). CDR3 length equals 16 residues. Germline CDR1 reads SQVTM; CDR2 reads ANQGSEA. The V end was cut by 5 bases, the J end by 7 bases, with 26 bases between. This chain's CDR3 is CSVPVPTRQGGGTQYF. The CDR3 DNA sequence: TGCAGCGTTCCCGTCCCCACTCGACAGGGAGGCGGGACCCAGTACTTC. Together with reference TRBV29-1 and TRBJ2-5, the CDR3 gives the full variable domain: SAVISQKPSRDICQRGTSLTIQCQVDSQVTMMFWYRQQPGQSLTLIATANQGSEATYESGFVIDKFPISRPNLTFSTLTVSNMSPEDSSIYLCSVPVPTRQGGGTQYFGPGTRLLVL.

The chain recombines TRBV20-1 with TRBJ2-7, with D perhaps TRBD2 (6 bases). Trimming pared 1 base from V and 0 bases from J, leaving 13 bases between. This CDR3 comprises 15 residues. Germline V CDR1 and CDR2: DFQATT, SNEGSKA (reference sequence). The DNA of the CDR3 is TGCAGTGCTAGAGTTGCCGCGGGGAGCTCCTACGAGCAGTACTTC. It encodes CSARVAAGSSYEQYF.

This clonotype was seen a few times. V is TRBV7-9 and J is TRBJ2-7; D might be TRBD2 (6 bases). CDR3 length: 14 residues. Germline V gene data show CDR1 as SEHNR and CDR2 as FQNEAQ (reference sequence). V lost 4 bases to trimming and J lost 6 bases, with 16 bases between them. The CDR3 protein is CASSSETGASEQYF. The CDR3 nucleotides read TGTGCCAGCAGCTCAGAGACGGGAGCGAGCGAGCAGTACTTC.

The chain uses TRBV19 and TRBJ1-3; maybe TRBD1 (5 bases). In germline, CDR1 is LNHDA, CDR2 SQIVND (reference sequence). V shed 1 base and J shed 0 bases, with 16 bases lying between them. The CDR3 loop spans 18 amino acids. The CDR3 region is CASSIGASPGGSGNTIYF. DNA of the CDR3: TGTGCCAGTAGTATAGGCGCCAGCCCCGGGGGCTCTGGAAACACCATATATTTT.

A remark on this clonotype: The missing conserved phenylalanine or tryptophan at the end of this CDR3 makes a read error likely. V gene TRBV7-2 combines with J gene TRBJ1-1, with D hard to call. Trimming removed 1 base at V and 1 base at J, with 4 bases between. This CDR3 is 13 amino acids long. Germline V gene data show CDR1 as SGHTA and CDR2 as FQGNSA. DNA of the CDR3: TGTGCCAGCAGCTTAGGAGAGAACACTGAAGCTTTCCTT. Translated, it gives CASSLGENTEAFL.

Ten or more counts support this clonotype. V usage is TRBV7-8 and J usage is TRBJ1-2; D is perhaps TRBD1 (6 bases). Germline V CDR1 and CDR2: SGHVS, FQNEAQ. The CDR3 has 15 residues. V lost 5 bases to trimming and J lost 4 bases, with 17 bases between them. CDR3 sequence: CASSRRTDTFYGYTF. The CDR3 region has the DNA TGTGCCAGCAGCAGGAGGACAGACACCTTCTATGGCTACACCTTC.

CDR3 DNA: TGTGCCACCAGTGAAGACAGGACAGATACGCAGTATTTT. Its protein product is CATSEDRTDTQYF. The rearrangement uses TRBV24-1 and TRBJ2-3, with D perhaps matching TRBD1 (6 bases). From germline, CDR1 is KGHDR and CDR2 SFDVKD. V shed 4 bases and J shed 3 bases, with 7 bases lying between them. CDR3 length: 13 residues.

The chain carries TRBV5-1 and TRBJ1-4; D gene ambiguous. V lost 0 bases and J 3 bases, leaving 9 bases between the germline ends. This CDR3 spans 15 amino acids. Germline loops: CDR1 SGHRS, CDR2 YFSETQ. The CDR3 spells CASSLESYSNEKLFF. The CDR3 DNA is TGCGCCAGCAGCTTGGAGAGCTACTCTAATGAAAAACTGTTTTTT.

Concerning this clonotype itself: A much larger clone lies one base from this, so it may be a read error. The chain joins TRBV3-1 to TRBJ2-7; D possibly matches TRBD1 or TRBD2 (5 bases each). This CDR3 is built from 17 residues. CDR1 LGHDT and CDR2 YNNKEL come from the germline V gene (reference sequence). Written as DNA, the CDR3 is TGTGCCAGCAGCCGAAGTGGGGGTTTGAGGACTCCCTACGAGCAGTGCTTC. Protein sequence: CASSRSGGLRTPYEQCF.

To note about this clonotype: A single base separates this from a much larger clone, so it may be a read error. The genes are TRBV30 and TRBJ2-7; 9 bases are shared with TRBD2. The CDR3 extends over 15 amino acids. Per germline, CDR1 GTSNPN and CDR2 SVGIG (reference sequence). V lost 2 bases, J lost 6 bases, and 11 bases stayed unmatched. The CDR3 DNA sequence: TGTGCCTGGAGTCCCGGGAGAGCGGGAGGCTGCGAGCAGTACTTC. This gives the protein CAWSPGRAGGCEQYF.

The sample holds many counts of this clonotype. The V and J genes are TRBV18 and TRBJ2-1; 7 nucleotides match TRBD1. The CDR3 has 15 amino acids. Germline V gene data show CDR1 as KGHSH and CDR2 as LQKENI. After removal of 6 bases from V and 2 bases from J, the junction contained 7 bases not matched to a gene. Here the CDR3 reads CASSPGTATYNEQFF. CDR3 bases: TGTGCCAGCTCTCCCGGGACAGCTACCTACAATGAGCAGTTCTTC.

The table lists this clonotype with many counts. The V gene is TRBV11-3, the J gene TRBJ1-1, with D unresolved. The CDR3 is made up of 14 amino acids. Germline V gene lookup returns CDR1 SGHNT and CDR2 YENEEA. V gave up 5 bases and J gave up 3 bases, with 13 bases separating them. In DNA form, the CDR3 reads TGTGCCAGCAGCCCTGAGATTACAGACACTGAAGCTTTCTTT. Amino acids: CASSPEITDTEAFF.

This clonotype was seen ten or more times. V gene TRBV2 combines with J gene TRBJ2-3, with D unresolved. Germline V gives CDR1 SNHLY, CDR2 FYNNEI. The CDR3 extends over 13 amino acids. V gave up 6 bases and J gave up 10 bases, with 17 bases separating them. The CDR3 nucleotides are TGTGCCAGCAGAGACGAAGTGGGATATCCGCAGTATTTT. Amino acid sequence: CASRDEVGYPQYF.

For this clonotype: It may be a read error: a sequence one base away is much more abundant. Lacking the conserved final phenylalanine or tryptophan, this CDR3 likely reflects a read error. The rearrangement uses TRBV12-3 or TRBV12-4 and TRBJ1-5, with D possibly matching TRBD1 (5 bases). The V and J ends lost 3 bases and 0 bases respectively, with 9 bases between them. The CDR3 has 15 residues. The CDR3 region has the DNA TGTGCCAGCAGTTTTGGGGGATATAGCAATCAGCCCCAGCATCTT. Protein: CASSFGGYSNQPQHL.

This clonotype was observed a few times. One junction end does not reproduce the germline sequence, and a read error may be involved. The V and J genes are TRBV29-1 and TRBJ2-3; TRBD2 might be the D (6 bases). Germline V gene sequence: CDR1 SQVTM, CDR2 ANQGSEA. This CDR3 is 11 amino acids long. CDR3 protein: CTAGKGDTQYF. The CDR3 region has the DNA TGTACGGCGGGGAAAGGAGATACGCAGTATTTT.

A few counts support this clonotype. The chain couples TRBV7-8 to TRBJ2-6; D gene unclear. Trimming removed 3 bases at V and 4 bases at J, with 10 bases between. Germline CDR1 SGHVS, CDR2 FQNEAQ. The CDR3 totals 15 residues. CDR3 sequence (DNA): TGTGCCAGCAGCTTTGCGACTCGCGGGGCCAACGTCCTGACTTTC. This sequence encodes CASSFATRGANVLTF.

This clonotype turned up a few times. V usage is TRBV12-3 or TRBV12-4 and J usage is TRBJ2-2, with a weak D call TRBD1 (6 bases). Trimming took off 6 bases at V and 0 bases at J, with 11 bases between the two ends. This CDR3 has 15 amino acids. The CDR3 nucleotides read TGTGCCAGCAGCCGGACAGCCGCGAACACCGGGGAGCTGTTTTTT. This encodes CASSRTAANTGELFF.